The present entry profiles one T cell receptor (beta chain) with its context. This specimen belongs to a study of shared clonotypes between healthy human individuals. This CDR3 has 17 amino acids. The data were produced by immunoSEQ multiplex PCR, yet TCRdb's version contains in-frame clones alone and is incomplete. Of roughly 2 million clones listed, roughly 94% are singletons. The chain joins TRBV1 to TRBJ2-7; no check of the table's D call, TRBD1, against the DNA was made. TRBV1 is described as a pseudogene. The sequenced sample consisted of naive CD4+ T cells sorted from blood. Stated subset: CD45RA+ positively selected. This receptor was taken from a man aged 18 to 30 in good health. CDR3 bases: TGCACCAGCAGCCAAGATCTCCGGAGCACAGGGGCCGGCGAGCAGTACTTC. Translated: CTSSQDLRSTGAGEQYF.